Many counts were recorded for the clone carrying this T cell receptor beta chain. Its specificity is unknown. Germline V gene lookup returns CDR1 SGHTA and CDR2 FQGNSA. The V and J ends lost 6 bases and 2 bases respectively, with 5 bases between them. The CDR3 is 13 amino acids. This sample was taken from a study of T cell repertoires in cytomegalovirus infection. In the study overall: HLA-B-restricted CMV epitopes that are well studied were used alongside recently identified HLA-C-restricted ones. Public TCR beta signatures were indicative of both CMV infection and a matching HLA type.

Study-level points and caveats: There were carriers of CMV plus the relevant HLA, and cumulative public TCR beta family frequency identified them.

TCRdb itself ran the reads through MiXCR, one entry per CDR3 protein. The table shows approximately 280,000 distinct CDR3 sequences, with around 20% occurring only once. V gene TRBV7-2 combines with J gene TRBJ2-6; D unclear. This receptor was obtained from a human donor in good health (CMV status not recorded). Some clones in this sample may be carry-over from other donors' samples. This sample comprised cultured PBMCs, obtained from culture after CMV antigen stimulation. CDR3 sequence reads: CASRYAGANVLTF. The CDR3 DNA sequence: TGTGCCAGCAGATATGCTGGGGCCAACGTCCTGACTTTC.